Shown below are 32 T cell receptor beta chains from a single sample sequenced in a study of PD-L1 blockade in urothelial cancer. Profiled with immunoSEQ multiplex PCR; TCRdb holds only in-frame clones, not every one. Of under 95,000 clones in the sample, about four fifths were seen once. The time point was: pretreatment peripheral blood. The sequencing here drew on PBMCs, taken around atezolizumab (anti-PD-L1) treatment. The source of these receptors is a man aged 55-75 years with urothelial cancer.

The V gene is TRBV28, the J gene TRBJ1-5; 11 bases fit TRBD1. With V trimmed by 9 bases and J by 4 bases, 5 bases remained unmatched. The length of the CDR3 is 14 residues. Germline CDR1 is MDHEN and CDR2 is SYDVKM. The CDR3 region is CASWGTGGNQPQHF. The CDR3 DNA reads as TGTGCCAGTTGGGGGACAGGGGGGAATCAGCCCCAGCATTTT. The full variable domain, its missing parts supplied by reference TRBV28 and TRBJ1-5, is DVKVTQSSRYLVKRTGEKVFLECVQDMDHENMFWYRQDPGLGLRLIYFSYDVKMKEKGDIPEGYSVSREKKERFSLILESASTNQTSMYLCASWGTGGNQPQHFGDGTRLSIL.

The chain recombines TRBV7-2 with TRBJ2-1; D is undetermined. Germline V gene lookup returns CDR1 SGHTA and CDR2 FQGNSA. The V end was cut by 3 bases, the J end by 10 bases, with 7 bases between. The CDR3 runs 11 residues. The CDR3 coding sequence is TGTGCCAGCAGCTTGGTAGAGGAGCAGTTCTTC. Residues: CASSLVEEQFF.

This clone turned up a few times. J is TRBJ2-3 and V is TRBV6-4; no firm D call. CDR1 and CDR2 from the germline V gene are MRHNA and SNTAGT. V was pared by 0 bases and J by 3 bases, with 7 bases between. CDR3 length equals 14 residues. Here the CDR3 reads CASSDSFRTDTQYF. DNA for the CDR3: TGTGCCAGCAGTGACTCTTTTAGAACAGATACGCAGTATTTT.

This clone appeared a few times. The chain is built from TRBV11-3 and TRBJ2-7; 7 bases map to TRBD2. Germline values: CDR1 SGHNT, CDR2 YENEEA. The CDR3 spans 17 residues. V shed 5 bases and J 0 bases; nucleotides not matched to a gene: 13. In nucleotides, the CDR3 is TGTGCCAGCAGCCCCCGTGGACGCGGGAGCGACTCCTACGAGCAGTACTTC. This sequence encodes CASSPRGRGSDSYEQYF.

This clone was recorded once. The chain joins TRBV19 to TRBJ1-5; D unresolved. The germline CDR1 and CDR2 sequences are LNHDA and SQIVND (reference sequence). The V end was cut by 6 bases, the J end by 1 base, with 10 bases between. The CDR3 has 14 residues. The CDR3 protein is CASSGMGSNQPQHF. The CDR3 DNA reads TGTGCCAGTAGCGGGATGGGGAGCAATCAGCCCCAGCATTTT.

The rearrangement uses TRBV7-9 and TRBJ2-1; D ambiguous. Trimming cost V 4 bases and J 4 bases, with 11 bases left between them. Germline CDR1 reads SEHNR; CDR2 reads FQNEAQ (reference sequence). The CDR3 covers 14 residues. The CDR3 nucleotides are TGTGCCAGCAGCTCTGCCCAGGTTTACAATGAGCAGTTCTTC. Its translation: CASSSAQVYNEQFF.

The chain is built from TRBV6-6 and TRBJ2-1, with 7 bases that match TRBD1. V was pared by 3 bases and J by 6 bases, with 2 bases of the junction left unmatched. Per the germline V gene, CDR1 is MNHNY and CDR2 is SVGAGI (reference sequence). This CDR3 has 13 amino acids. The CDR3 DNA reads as TGTGCCAGCAGTTATGGACAGGCCAATGAGCAGTTCTTC. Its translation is CASSYGQANEQFF.

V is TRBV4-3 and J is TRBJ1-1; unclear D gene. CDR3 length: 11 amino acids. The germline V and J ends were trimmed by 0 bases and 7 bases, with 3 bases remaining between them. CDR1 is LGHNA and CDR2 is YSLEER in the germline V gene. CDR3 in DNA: TGCGCCAGCAGCCAAGACGGTGAAGCTTTCTTT. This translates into CASSQDGEAFF.

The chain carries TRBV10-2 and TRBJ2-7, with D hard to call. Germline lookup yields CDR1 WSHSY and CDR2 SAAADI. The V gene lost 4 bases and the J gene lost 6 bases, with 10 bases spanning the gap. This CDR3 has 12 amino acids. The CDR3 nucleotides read TGCGCCAGCAGTGCCGACTCTAGCGAGCAGTACTTC. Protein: CASSADSSEQYF.

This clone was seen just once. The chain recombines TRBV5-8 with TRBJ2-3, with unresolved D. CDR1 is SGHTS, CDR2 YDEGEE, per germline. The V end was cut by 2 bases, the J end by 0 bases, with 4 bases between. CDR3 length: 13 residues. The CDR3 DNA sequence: TGTGCCAGCAGCTTTCAGAGCACAGATACGCAGTATTTT. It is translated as CASSFQSTDTQYF.

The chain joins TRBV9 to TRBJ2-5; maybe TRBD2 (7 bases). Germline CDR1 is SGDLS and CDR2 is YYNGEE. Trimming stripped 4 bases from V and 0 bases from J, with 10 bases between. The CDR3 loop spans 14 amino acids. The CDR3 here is CASSPRGHQETQYF. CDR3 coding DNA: TGTGCCAGCAGCCCGCGGGGGCACCAAGAGACCCAGTACTTC.

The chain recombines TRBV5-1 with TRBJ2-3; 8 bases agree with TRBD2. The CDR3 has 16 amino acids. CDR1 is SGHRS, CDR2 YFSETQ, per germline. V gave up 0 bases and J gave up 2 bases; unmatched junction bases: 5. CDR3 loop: CASSLDGGGTTDTQYF. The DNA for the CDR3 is TGCGCCAGCAGCTTGGACGGCGGGGGGACCACAGATACGCAGTATTTT.

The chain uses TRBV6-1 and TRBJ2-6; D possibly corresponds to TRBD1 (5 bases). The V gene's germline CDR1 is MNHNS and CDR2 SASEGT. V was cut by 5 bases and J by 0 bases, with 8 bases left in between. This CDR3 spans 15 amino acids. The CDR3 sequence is CASSTTASGANVLTF. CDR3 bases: TGTGCCAGCAGTACGACAGCCTCTGGGGCCAACGTCCTGACTTTC.

The CDR3 spells CASSYRRDQETQYF. Here the CDR3 DNA reads TGTGCCAGCAGTTATCGGAGGGACCAAGAGACCCAGTACTTC. The J gene is TRBJ2-5, the V gene TRBV7-9; D possibly corresponds to TRBD2 (6 bases). V lost 6 bases and J 0 bases, leaving 11 bases between the germline ends. Germline V gene data show CDR1 as SEHNR and CDR2 as FQNEAQ (reference sequence). The CDR3 covers 14 residues.

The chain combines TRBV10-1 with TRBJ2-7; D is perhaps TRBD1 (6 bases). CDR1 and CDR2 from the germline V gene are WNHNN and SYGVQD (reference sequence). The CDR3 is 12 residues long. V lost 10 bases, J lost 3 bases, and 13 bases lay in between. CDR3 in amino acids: CAIGQNYYEQYF. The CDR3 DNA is TGCGCCATTGGACAGAATTACTACGAGCAGTACTTC.

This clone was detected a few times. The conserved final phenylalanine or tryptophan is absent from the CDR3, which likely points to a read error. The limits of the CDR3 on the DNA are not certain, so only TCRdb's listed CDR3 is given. CDR3 sequence reads: CASSLAQREGLEVL. This sequence joins TRBV5-4 and TRBJ2-7; the table assigns TRBD2, which was not confirmed against the DNA. Germline-derived CDR1 and CDR2 are SGHNT and YYREEE (reference sequence). A total of 14 residues make up the CDR3, ends included.

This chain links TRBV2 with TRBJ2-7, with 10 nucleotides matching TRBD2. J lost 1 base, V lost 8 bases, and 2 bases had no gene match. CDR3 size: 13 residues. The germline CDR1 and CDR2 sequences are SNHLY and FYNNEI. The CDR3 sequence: CASLAGVSYEQYF. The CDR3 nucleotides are TGTGCCAGCCTAGCGGGAGTATCCTACGAGCAGTACTTC.

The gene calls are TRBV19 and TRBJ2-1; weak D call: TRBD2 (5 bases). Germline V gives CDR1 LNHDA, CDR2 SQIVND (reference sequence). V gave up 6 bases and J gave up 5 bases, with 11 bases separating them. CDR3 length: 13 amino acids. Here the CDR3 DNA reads TGTGCCAGTAGGGGTCTAGCCGACAATGAGCAGTTCTTC. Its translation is CASRGLADNEQFF.

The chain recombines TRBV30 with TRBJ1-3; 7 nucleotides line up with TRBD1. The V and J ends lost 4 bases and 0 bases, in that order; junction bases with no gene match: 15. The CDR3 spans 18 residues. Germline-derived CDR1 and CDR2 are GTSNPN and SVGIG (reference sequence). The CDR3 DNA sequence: TGTGCCTGGACCACGAGGAGGGACAGTCTGAGCTCTGGAAACACCATATATTTT. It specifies CAWTTRRDSLSSGNTIYF.

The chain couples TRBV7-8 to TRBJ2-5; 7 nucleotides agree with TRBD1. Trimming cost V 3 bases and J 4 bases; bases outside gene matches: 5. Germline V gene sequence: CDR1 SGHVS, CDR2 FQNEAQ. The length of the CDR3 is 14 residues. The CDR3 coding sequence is TGTGCCAGCAGCTTGAAGGGGGCCGGAGAGACCCAGTACTTC. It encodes CASSLKGAGETQYF.

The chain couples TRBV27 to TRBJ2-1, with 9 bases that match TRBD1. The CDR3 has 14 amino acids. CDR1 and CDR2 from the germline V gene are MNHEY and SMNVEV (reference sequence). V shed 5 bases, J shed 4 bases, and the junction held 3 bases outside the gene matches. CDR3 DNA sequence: TGTGCCAGCAGTGCCGGGACAGGGTACAATGAGCAGTTCTTC. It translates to CASSAGTGYNEQFF.

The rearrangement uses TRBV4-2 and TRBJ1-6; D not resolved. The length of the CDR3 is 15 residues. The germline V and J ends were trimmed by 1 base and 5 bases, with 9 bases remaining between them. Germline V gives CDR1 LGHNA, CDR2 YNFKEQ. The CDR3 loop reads CASSQGATNNSPLHF. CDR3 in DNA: TGTGCCAGCAGCCAAGGCGCGACAAATAATTCACCCCTCCACTTT.

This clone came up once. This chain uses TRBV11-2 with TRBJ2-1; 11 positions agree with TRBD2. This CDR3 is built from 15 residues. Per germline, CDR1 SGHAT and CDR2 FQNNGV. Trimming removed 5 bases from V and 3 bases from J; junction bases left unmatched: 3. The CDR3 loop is CASSASGGHYNEQFF. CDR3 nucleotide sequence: TGTGCCAGCAGCGCTAGCGGGGGGCACTACAATGAGCAGTTCTTC.

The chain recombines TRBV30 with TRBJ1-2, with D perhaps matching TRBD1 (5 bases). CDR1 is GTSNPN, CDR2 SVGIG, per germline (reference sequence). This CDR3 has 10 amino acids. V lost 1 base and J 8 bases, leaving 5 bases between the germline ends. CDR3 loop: CAWSAGGYTF. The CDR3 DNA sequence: TGTGCCTGGAGTGCAGGGGGCTACACCTTC.

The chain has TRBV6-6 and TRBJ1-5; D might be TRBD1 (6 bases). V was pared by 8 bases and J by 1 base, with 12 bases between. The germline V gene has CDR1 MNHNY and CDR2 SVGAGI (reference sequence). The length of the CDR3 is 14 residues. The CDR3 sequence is CASGQQGSNQPQHF. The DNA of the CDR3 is TGTGCCAGCGGGCAACAGGGAAGCAATCAGCCCCAGCATTTT.

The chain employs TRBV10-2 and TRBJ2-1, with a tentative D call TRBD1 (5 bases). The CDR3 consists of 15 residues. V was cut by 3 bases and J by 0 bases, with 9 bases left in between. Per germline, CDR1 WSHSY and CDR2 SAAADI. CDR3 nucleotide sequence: TGCGCCAGCAGTGATTCGACAGACTCCTACAATGAGCAGTTCTTC. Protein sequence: CASSDSTDSYNEQFF.

The CDR3 region is CASNPDQAGRVEAFF. In DNA, the CDR3 is TGTGCCAGCAATCCCGATCAGGCGGGGAGGGTTGAAGCTTTCTTT. The chain carries TRBV6-5 and TRBJ1-1; the D is unclear. Germline CDR1 reads MNHEY; CDR2 reads SVGAGI. The CDR3 has 15 amino acids. Trimming took 7 bases from V and 7 from J, leaving 22 bases between them.

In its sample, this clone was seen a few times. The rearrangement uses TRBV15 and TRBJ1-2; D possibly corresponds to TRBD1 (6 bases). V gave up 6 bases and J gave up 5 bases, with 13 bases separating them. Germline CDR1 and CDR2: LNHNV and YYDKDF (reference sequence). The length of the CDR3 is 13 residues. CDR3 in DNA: TGTGCCACCAGAACGGGACACTCATATGGCTACACCTTC. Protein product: CATRTGHSYGYTF.

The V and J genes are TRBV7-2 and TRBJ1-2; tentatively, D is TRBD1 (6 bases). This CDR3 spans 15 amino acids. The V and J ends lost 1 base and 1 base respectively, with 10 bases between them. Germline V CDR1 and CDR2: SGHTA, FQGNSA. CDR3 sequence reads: CASSLGTAYNYGYTF. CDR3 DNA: TGTGCCAGCAGCTTAGGGACAGCCTATAACTATGGCTACACCTTC. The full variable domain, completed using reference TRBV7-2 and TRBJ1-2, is GAGVSQSPSNKVTEKGKDVELRCDPISGHTALYWYRQSLGQGLEFLIYFQGNSAPDKSGLPSDRFSAERTGGSVSTLTIQRTQQEDSAVYLCASSLGTAYNYGYTFGSGTRLTVV.

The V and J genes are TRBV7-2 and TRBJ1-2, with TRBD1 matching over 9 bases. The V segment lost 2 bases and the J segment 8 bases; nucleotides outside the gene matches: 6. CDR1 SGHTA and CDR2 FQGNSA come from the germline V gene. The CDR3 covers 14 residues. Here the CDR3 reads CASSLNRGRGGYTF. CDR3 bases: TGTGCCAGCAGCTTAAACAGGGGGCGCGGGGGCTACACCTTC.

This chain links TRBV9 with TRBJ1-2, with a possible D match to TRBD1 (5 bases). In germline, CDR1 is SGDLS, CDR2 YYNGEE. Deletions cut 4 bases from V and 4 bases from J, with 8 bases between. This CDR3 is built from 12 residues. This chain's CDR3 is CASSPDSYGYTF. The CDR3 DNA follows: TGTGCCAGCAGCCCAGACAGCTATGGCTACACCTTC.

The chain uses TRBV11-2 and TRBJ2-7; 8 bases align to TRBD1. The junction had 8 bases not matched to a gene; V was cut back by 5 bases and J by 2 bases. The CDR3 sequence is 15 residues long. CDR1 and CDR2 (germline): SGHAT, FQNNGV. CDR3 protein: CASSPYRTGPYEQYF. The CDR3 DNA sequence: TGTGCCAGCAGCCCATACAGGACAGGGCCCTACGAGCAGTACTTC.